Listed here are 9 T cell receptor beta chains from one sample, sequenced in a study of Ad26.COV2.S vaccination and SARS-CoV-2 variants. Sequenced by immunoSEQ multiplex PCR; TCRdb stores in-frame clones only, minus some. Among about 180,000 clones listed, roughly 85% were seen once. This material consisted of peripheral blood, taken after recovery from COVID-19. The receptors here all came from a human donor who had recovered from COVID-19.

On this clone itself: The sample has other DNA sequences that encode this CDR3 too. This rearrangement joins TRBV7-3 to TRBJ1-3; D is unclear. The CDR3 totals 13 residues. Between the trimmed V and J ends, which lost 2 bases and 4 bases, there was a span of 6 bases. The germline V gene has CDR1 SGHTA and CDR2 FQGTGA. The CDR3 coding sequence is TGTGCCAGCAGCTTAGGGCAGGGAAACACCATATATTTT. The encoded protein is CASSLGQGNTIYF.

The chain employs TRBV6-5 and TRBJ1-2; 10 nucleotides agree with TRBD1. This CDR3 contains 14 residues. The germline gives CDR1 MNHEY, CDR2 SVGAGI. V shed 6 bases, J shed 5 bases, and the junction held 6 bases outside the gene matches. Written as DNA, the CDR3 is TGTGCCAGCAGGGCCCGACAGGGGGCATATGGCTACACCTTC. Its translation: CASRARQGAYGYTF.

This clone has a single count. The gene calls are TRBV25-1 and TRBJ1-3; 8 nucleotides align to TRBD1. The CDR3 loop spans 15 amino acids. Germline-derived CDR1 and CDR2 are MGHDK and SYGVNS. V lost 4 bases to trimming and J lost 3 bases; unmatched junction nucleotides: 5. CDR3 sequence reads: CASSADRVDGNTIYF. The DNA for the CDR3 is TGTGCCAGCAGTGCGGACAGGGTAGATGGAAACACCATATATTTT.

The chain joins TRBV2 to TRBJ2-3; no reliable D call. The CDR3 totals 11 residues. The V end was cut by 7 bases, the J end by 3 bases, with 5 bases between. Germline V lookup: CDR1 SNHLY, CDR2 FYNNEI. The CDR3 DNA follows: TGTGCCAGCATTAGGACAGATACGCAGTATTTT. This sequence encodes CASIRTDTQYF.

This rearrangement joins TRBV6-5 to TRBJ2-1; D tentatively fits TRBD1 or TRBD2 (5 bases each). The length of the CDR3 is 15 residues. Germline assignment: CDR1 MNHEY and CDR2 SVGAGI. V was pared by 10 bases and J by 4 bases, with 20 bases between. The CDR3 bases are TGTGCCACCATCGGGGCCGCACGGGGATACAATGAGCAGTTCTTC. This sequence encodes CATIGAARGYNEQFF.

V and J are TRBV7-9 and TRBJ2-5; D remains unclear. The CDR3 spans 15 residues. Trimming stripped 0 bases from V and 3 bases from J, with 11 bases between. CDR1 and CDR2 from the germline V gene are SEHNR and FQNEAQ (reference sequence). The CDR3 bases are TGTGCCAGCAGCTTAGCGGCGGAGACAAAAGAGACCCAGTACTTC. It is translated as CASSLAAETKETQYF.

This chain joins TRBV13 and TRBJ1-4, with 8 positions matching TRBD1. Trimming at V came to 5 bases and at J to 4 bases, leaving 3 bases not matched to a gene. The CDR3 is made up of 14 amino acids. Germline CDR1 is PRHDT and CDR2 is FYEKMQ (reference sequence). This CDR3 is CASSATGGNEKLFF. The CDR3 region has the DNA TGTGCCAGCAGCGCTACAGGGGGTAATGAAAAACTGTTTTTT.

Here the CDR3 reads CSVGLTGGAKGNQPQHF. The CDR3 nucleotides are TGCAGCGTTGGTTTGACAGGGGGCGCAAAGGGAAATCAGCCCCAGCATTTT. The V and J genes are TRBV29-1 and TRBJ1-5, with 10 bases fitting TRBD1. The CDR3 is 17 residues long. V gave up 4 bases and J gave up 4 bases; unmatched junction bases: 13. The germline V gene encodes CDR1 SQVTM and CDR2 ANQGSEA.

This clone was detected only once. The chain links TRBV19 to TRBJ2-2; 7 bases match TRBD1. Per the germline V gene, CDR1 is LNHDA and CDR2 is SQIVND (reference sequence). V lost 10 bases and J lost 1; bases outside the gene matches: 6. The CDR3 consists of 14 residues. CDR3 DNA sequence: TGTGCCATAAGGGACAGAAAGAACACCGGGGAGCTGTTTTTT. The encoded protein is CAIRDRKNTGELFF.